This T cell receptor beta chain stems from a study of beta chain features in type 1 diabetes. About the study: There was similarity between patients and healthy donors in age, gender and cell yields. Study conclusions and caveats: Patients showed naive, central memory and Treg TCRB repertoires that appeared more similar than those of healthy donors. For cells with high TCR expression, cDNA sequencing could yield over-representation.

Points on this clone: What it recognizes is unknown.

Expressed TCRB transcripts got sequenced, as all isolated RNA was reverse transcribed. Repertoires were generated with immunoSEQ multiplex PCR, while TCRdb's copy carries only in-frame clones and drops some. The sample carries about 620,000 clones, 15% recorded once. The V segment lost 8 bases and the J segment 2 bases; nucleotides outside the gene matches: 8. The CDR3 totals 15 residues. Germline CDR1 ENHRY, CDR2 SYGVKD. The rearrangement joins TRBV10-3 to TRBJ2-1; 8 nucleotides agree with TRBD2. Sequenced material: naive CD4+ T cells from blood. The receptor was derived from a young man in good health. CDR3 sequence: CAIGLGGRTYNEQFF. The CDR3 DNA reads as TGTGCCATCGGGCTTGGCGGGAGGACCTACAATGAGCAGTTCTTC.